The 32 T cell receptor beta chains below all came from one sample that was sequenced in a study of patients and donors after allogeneic stem cell transplantation. TCRdb passed the RT-PCR reads through MiXCR, listing each CDR3 protein once. Of 150,000 to 200,000 distinct CDR3 sequences in the sample, less than 45% were seen once. Sequencing used blood, either unsorted or a sorted T cell fraction (not recorded which). Receptor source: a human donor who was either an allogeneic HSCT recipient or a stem cell or donor lymphocyte infusion donor (not recorded which). It is not recorded whose cells these are; they may come from a transplant donor.

This clonotype was found a few times. This rearrangement joins TRBV12-3 or TRBV12-4 to TRBJ2-7; perhaps TRBD2 as D (5 bases). V shed 2 bases and J shed 1 base, with 12 bases lying between them. The CDR3 has 15 amino acids. The CDR3 loop is CASSLSGRLSYEQYF. For the CDR3, the DNA is TGTGCCAGCAGTTTAAGTGGGAGACTATCCTACGAGCAGTACTTC.

The chain has TRBV5-1 and TRBJ2-6; D is perhaps TRBD1 (5 bases). The CDR3 totals 18 residues. V lost 3 bases and J 0 bases, leaving 16 bases between the germline ends. The V gene's germline CDR1 is SGHRS and CDR2 YFSETQ. The CDR3 sequence is CASSSRDSAPSGANVLTF. The CDR3 nucleotides are TGCGCCAGCAGCTCTAGAGACAGCGCACCCTCTGGGGCCAACGTCCTGACTTTC.

The rearrangement joins TRBV7-9 to TRBJ1-1, with 7 bases lining up with TRBD1. The CDR3 is 14 amino acids. Germline CDR1 reads SEHNR; CDR2 reads FQNEAQ (reference sequence). After removal of 4 bases from V and 1 base from J, the junction contained 3 bases not matched to a gene. CDR3 coding DNA: TGTGCCAGCAGCTCGGGACAGCCGAACACTGAAGCTTTCTTT. Its translation: CASSSGQPNTEAFF.

This chain uses TRBV7-9 with TRBJ2-5, with D unclear. Trimming removed 2 bases from V and 5 bases from J, with 9 bases in between. CDR3 length: 13 residues. Germline V CDR1 and CDR2: SEHNR, FQNEAQ (reference sequence). The CDR3 here is CASSLTLTETQYF. Written as DNA, the CDR3 is TGTGCCAGCAGCTTAACCTTAACGGAGACCCAGTACTTC.

The rearrangement uses TRBV7-6 and TRBJ2-7; 7 bases line up with TRBD2. The CDR3 length is 14 residues. V shed 5 bases, J shed 5 bases, and the junction held 9 bases outside the gene matches. The germline CDR1 and CDR2 sequences are SGHVS and FNYEAQ. The CDR3 region has the DNA TGTGCCAGCAGCCCGGTGACTAGCAGAAACGAGCAGTACTTC. Translation gives CASSPVTSRNEQYF.

J is TRBJ2-1 and V is TRBV9; 9 bases agree with TRBD2. V dropped 4 bases and J dropped 1; count of bases not matched to a gene: 3. Germline CDR1 and CDR2: SGDLS and YYNGEE. There are 15 residues in the CDR3. Here the CDR3 DNA reads TGTGCCAGCAGCCAGACTAGCGGTTCCTACAATGAGCAGTTCTTC. Its translation is CASSQTSGSYNEQFF. Complete variable domain (other parts from reference TRBV9 and TRBJ2-1): DSGVTQTPKHLITATGQRVTLRCSPRSGDLSVYWYQQSLDQGLQFLIQYYNGEERAKGNILERFSAQQFPDLHSELNLSSLELGDSALYFCASSQTSGSYNEQFFGPGTRLTVL.

The chain uses TRBV19 and TRBJ1-5, with D unclear. Germline V CDR1 and CDR2: LNHDA, SQIVND (reference sequence). CDR3 length equals 18 residues. Trimming took 8 bases from V and 1 from J, leaving 24 bases between them. As DNA, the CDR3 is TGTGCCAGTTCCAAAAGCCCCAAAGTGAGCGGGAGCAATCAGCCCCAGCATTTT. Translated: CASSKSPKVSGSNQPQHF.

The J gene is TRBJ1-1, the V gene TRBV3-1, with D maybe TRBD1 (5 bases). V lost 1 base and J lost 7, with 10 bases in between. This CDR3 comprises 13 residues. CDR1 LGHDT and CDR2 YNNKEL come from the germline V gene (reference sequence). The CDR3 DNA reads TGTGCCAGCAGCCAAGGCGGGGCATTTGAAGCTTTCTTT. It translates to CASSQGGAFEAFF.

The rearrangement joins TRBV3-1 to TRBJ1-2; D unclear. The V end was cut by 0 bases, the J end by 1 base, with 9 bases between. CDR1 and CDR2 (germline): LGHDT, YNNKEL (reference sequence). The CDR3 covers 15 residues. DNA for the CDR3: TGTGCCAGCAGCCAAGATCCAACCGTTAACTATGGCTACACCTTC. Translated, it gives CASSQDPTVNYGYTF.

The J gene is TRBJ2-2, the V gene TRBV12-3 or TRBV12-4, with 14 bases that match TRBD2. The V gene end was trimmed by 5 bases and the J gene end by 2 bases; junction bases not matched to a gene: 4. The CDR3 contains 17 residues. CDR3 loop: CASSPTSGRANTGELFF. In nucleotides, the CDR3 is TGTGCCAGCAGTCCGACTAGCGGGAGGGCCAACACCGGGGAGCTGTTTTTT.

This clonotype was detected once. The gene calls are TRBV4-3 and TRBJ2-1, with D possibly matching TRBD2 (6 bases). CDR3 length: 16 amino acids. The V gene lost 0 bases and the J gene lost 0 bases, with 9 bases spanning the gap. Germline loops: CDR1 LGHNA, CDR2 YSLEER. CDR3: CASSQEPGGSYNEQFF. The CDR3 coding sequence is TGCGCCAGCAGCCAAGAGCCCGGGGGCTCCTACAATGAGCAGTTCTTC.

The chain combines TRBV5-1 with TRBJ1-1; a weak D match, TRBD1 (5 bases). The CDR3 is 15 amino acids. Deletions cut 0 bases from V and 6 bases from J, with 15 bases between. Germline V CDR1 and CDR2: SGHRS, YFSETQ. CDR3 sequence (DNA): TGCGCCAGCAGCTTGGCTGGGGGTAATTTGGCTGAAGCTTTCTTT. Encoded protein: CASSLAGGNLAEAFF.

The chain recombines TRBV6-6 with TRBJ1-1; 11 bases align to TRBD1. The CDR3 runs to 13 residues. The germline CDR1 and CDR2 sequences are MNHNY and SVGAGI (reference sequence). V shed 7 bases and J 9 bases; nucleotides not matched to a gene: 7. Here the CDR3 DNA reads TGTGCCAGCAAGGGACAGGGGGGAGGACAAGCTTTCTTT. It is translated as CASKGQGGGQAFF.

The rearrangement links TRBV7-2 to TRBJ2-1; 7 positions match TRBD2. CDR3 size: 14 residues. In germline, CDR1 is SGHTA, CDR2 FQGNSA. The V and J ends lost 0 bases and 15 bases, in that order; junction bases with no gene match: 11. CDR3 loop: CASSLAGRGTGGFF. The CDR3 DNA reads TGTGCCAGCAGCTTAGCGGGCCGTGGCACGGGAGGGTTCTTC.

This sequence joins TRBV28 and TRBJ2-1; possibly TRBD2 for D (6 bases). V was pared by 3 bases and J by 4 bases, with 7 bases between. From germline, CDR1 is MDHEN and CDR2 SYDVKM. The CDR3 has 13 residues. CDR3 region: CASSFSGYNEQFF. CDR3 coding DNA: TGTGCCAGCAGTTTTAGCGGATACAATGAGCAGTTCTTC.

This chain links TRBV24-1 with TRBJ2-5, with D perhaps TRBD1 (5 bases). Deletions cut 3 bases from V and 2 bases from J, with 12 bases between. Per germline, CDR1 KGHDR and CDR2 SFDVKD. There are 15 residues in the CDR3. CDR3 protein: CATSDTTEKQETQYF. In DNA, the CDR3 is TGTGCCACCAGTGATACGACAGAAAAACAAGAGACCCAGTACTTC.

The chain combines TRBV28 with TRBJ2-5; no definite D call. CDR1 MDHEN and CDR2 SYDVKM come from the germline V gene. The CDR3 loop spans 16 amino acids. V was pared by 2 bases and J by 1 base, with 14 bases between. CDR3 in amino acids: CASSLGLSLAQETQYF. The CDR3 DNA reads as TGTGCCAGCAGTTTAGGGCTATCTTTGGCCCAAGAGACCCAGTACTTC.

This clonotype was observed a handful of times. The chain combines TRBV6-2 or TRBV6-3 with TRBJ2-2; possible D gene TRBD1, 6 bases. CDR1 is MNHEY, CDR2 SVGEGT, per germline. Trimming stripped 2 bases from V and 6 bases from J, with 16 bases between. This CDR3 has 16 amino acids. Here the CDR3 DNA reads TGTGCCAGCAGTTACCAAACAGGGTCAGGCGCCGGGGAGCTGTTTTTT. As protein: CASSYQTGSGAGELFF.

The genes are TRBV20-1 and TRBJ1-1; 8 bases map to TRBD1. This CDR3 has 13 residues. Looked up from germline, CDR1 is DFQATT and CDR2 is SNEGSKA (reference sequence). J lost 5 bases, V lost 5 bases, and 7 bases had no gene match. The CDR3 sequence is CSALAGGVTEAFF. CDR3 coding DNA: TGCAGTGCTTTAGCAGGGGGCGTTACTGAAGCTTTCTTT.

The V gene is TRBV27, the J gene TRBJ1-4; tentatively, D is TRBD1 (6 bases). The CDR3 has 15 amino acids. V shed 4 bases and J shed 4 bases, with 13 bases lying between them. Germline V lookup: CDR1 MNHEY, CDR2 SMNVEV (reference sequence). This CDR3 reads CASSSGRGGNEKLFF. The CDR3, as DNA: TGTGCCAGCAGTTCGGGCAGGGGCGGTAATGAAAAACTGTTTTTT.

In this sample, this clonotype turned up a few times. The chain combines TRBV12-3 or TRBV12-4 with TRBJ1-5; D may be TRBD1 (6 bases). CDR3 length equals 15 residues. V dropped 7 bases and J dropped 0 bases, with 13 bases sitting between them. The CDR3 nucleotides read TGTGCCAGCACTCTTGCCAGGGGTAGCAATCAGCCCCAGCATTTT. Its protein product is CASTLARGSNQPQHF.

V is TRBV12-3 or TRBV12-4 and J is TRBJ1-1; D not resolved. This CDR3 is 13 amino acids long. The V gene lost 3 bases and the J gene lost 7 bases, with 12 bases spanning the gap. In DNA form, the CDR3 reads TGTGCCAGCAGTTTGGGTAAACCTGATGAAGCTTTCTTT. The encoded protein is CASSLGKPDEAFF.

The V call is TRBV15, the J call TRBJ2-2; TRBD1 aligns across 9 bases. CDR1 is LNHNV and CDR2 is YYDKDF in the germline V gene (reference sequence). CDR3 length: 17 residues. With V trimmed by 0 bases and J by 5 bases, 7 bases remained unmatched. The CDR3 region has the DNA TGTGCCACCAGCAGAGATCCGGGACAGGGACTAACCGGGGAGCTGTTTTTT. It specifies CATSRDPGQGLTGELFF.

The V call is TRBV29-1, the J call TRBJ2-7; possible D gene TRBD2, 6 bases. This CDR3 is built from 12 residues. CDR1 and CDR2 (germline): SQVTM, ANQGSEA. Trimming removed 7 bases from V and 6 bases from J, with 16 bases in between. The CDR3 sequence: CSAPGLGPEQYF. CDR3 nucleotides: TGCAGCGCGCCGGGACTGGGCCCCGAGCAGTACTTC.

The chain combines TRBV6-5 with TRBJ2-7, with 7 bases lining up with TRBD2. The CDR3 runs 15 residues. The V and J ends lost 6 bases and 4 bases, in that order; junction bases with no gene match: 12. CDR1 MNHEY and CDR2 SVGAGI come from the germline V gene. The CDR3 sequence is CASSPGEGIRYEQYF. The DNA of the CDR3 is TGTGCCAGCAGCCCCGGGGAGGGGATCAGATACGAGCAGTACTTC.

This clonotype occurred a few times. V usage is TRBV12-3 or TRBV12-4 and J usage is TRBJ1-1; TRBD1 agrees at 8 bases. Unmatched junction bases numbered 7, after V lost 6 bases and J lost 4 bases. This CDR3 has 14 residues. Written as DNA, the CDR3 is TGTGCCAGCAGACAAGACAGGGGTGGCACTGAAGCTTTCTTT. Translating gives CASRQDRGGTEAFF.

J is TRBJ2-5 and V is TRBV29-1; 9 bases line up with TRBD2. This CDR3 contains 13 residues. With V trimmed by 5 bases and J by 5 bases, 6 bases remained unmatched. Germline CDR1 SQVTM, CDR2 ANQGSEA. In nucleotides, the CDR3 is TGCAGCGTTTGGACTAGCGTAGAGGAGACCCAGTACTTC. Its translation is CSVWTSVEETQYF.

The V gene is TRBV12-3 or TRBV12-4, the J gene TRBJ2-2; 10 bases align to TRBD1. Trimming took 10 bases from V and 4 from J; bases not matched to a gene: 3. The CDR3 has 13 residues. CDR3 DNA: TGTGCCACCCGGACAGGGGGCACCGGGGAGCTGTTTTTT. Amino acid sequence: CATRTGGTGELFF.

This clonotype was counted only a few times. The chain recombines TRBV6-6 with TRBJ1-4; D unresolved. V was pared by 0 bases and J by 4 bases, with 12 bases between. Germline V CDR1 and CDR2: MNHNY, SVGAGI (reference sequence). There are 16 residues in the CDR3. The CDR3 protein is CASSYSVFRDNEKLFF. DNA of the CDR3: TGTGCCAGCAGTTACTCGGTCTTTAGGGATAATGAAAAACTGTTTTTT.

The chain uses TRBV12-3 or TRBV12-4 and TRBJ1-3, with D unclear. Trimming pared 9 bases from V and 7 bases from J, leaving 13 bases between. CDR3 length: 12 residues. CDR3 in amino acids: CASQTGYNTIYF. CDR3 in DNA: TGTGCCAGTCAAACGGGGTACAACACCATATATTTT.

A few counts support this clonotype. The chain uses TRBV7-9 and TRBJ1-1; no definite D call. The germline gives CDR1 SEHNR, CDR2 FQNEAQ (reference sequence). The V end was cut by 5 bases, the J end by 11 bases, with 6 bases between. CDR3 size: 9 residues. The CDR3 sequence is CASSDGAFF. The CDR3 DNA reads as TGTGCCAGCAGCGACGGGGCTTTCTTT.

This clonotype occurred a few times. The chain recombines TRBV19 with TRBJ2-1; 7 bases agree with TRBD2. Germline V CDR1 and CDR2: LNHDA, SQIVND (reference sequence). This CDR3 contains 13 residues. After removal of 2 bases from V and 9 bases from J, the junction contained 4 bases not matched to a gene. The CDR3 sequence is CASSISGAGEQFF. CDR3 in DNA: TGTGCCAGTAGTATAAGCGGGGCCGGTGAGCAGTTCTTC.